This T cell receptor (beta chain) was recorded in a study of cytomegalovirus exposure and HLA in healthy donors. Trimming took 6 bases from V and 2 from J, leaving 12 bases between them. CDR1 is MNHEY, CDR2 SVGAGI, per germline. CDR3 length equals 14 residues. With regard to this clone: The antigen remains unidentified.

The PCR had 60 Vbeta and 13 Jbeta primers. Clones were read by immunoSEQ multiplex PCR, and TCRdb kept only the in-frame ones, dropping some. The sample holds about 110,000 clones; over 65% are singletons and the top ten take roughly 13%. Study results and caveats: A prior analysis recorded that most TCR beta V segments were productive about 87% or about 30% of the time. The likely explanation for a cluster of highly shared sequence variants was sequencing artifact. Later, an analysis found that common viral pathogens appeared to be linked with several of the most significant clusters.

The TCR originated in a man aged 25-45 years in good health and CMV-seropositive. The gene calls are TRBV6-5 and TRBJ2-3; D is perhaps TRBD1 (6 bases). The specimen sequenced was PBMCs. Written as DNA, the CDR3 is TGTGCCAGCAGCCACCAGGGGTCCACAGATACGCAGTATTTT. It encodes CASSHQGSTDTQYF.